This T cell receptor beta chain comes out of a study of blood T cells in healthy people across ages. General study findings and limits: Naive T cell percentage showed a strong correlation with TCR beta diversity. As age increased, TCR beta diversity per million T cells fell in a roughly linear fashion. Investigators viewed diversity estimates from one million T cells as underestimates, the study reported.

The second PCR ran roughly 6 to 12 cycles with a sample-barcoded 5' primer and J-beta primers. Using its own MiXCR run on the 5' RACE reads, TCRdb lists one record per CDR3 protein. Counted here are some 1.5 million distinct CDR3 sequences, 28% occurring once; the ten biggest clones make up roughly 8%. The sample, approximately 11 milliliters of peripheral blood, was drawn from each donor. Germline CDR1 LNHNV, CDR2 YYDKDF (reference sequence). There are 15 residues in the CDR3. Germline trimming cut 1 base from V and 0 bases from J; bases unmatched to any gene: 3. This clonotype was seen at least ten times. The antigen is not known.

The sequence came from a young woman in good health. This sequence joins TRBV15 and TRBJ2-7; 7 bases align to TRBD2. Input material: blood. The CDR3 DNA sequence: TGTGCCACCAGCAGAGCGGCTAGCGGCTCCTACGAGCAGTACTTC. Translating it yields CATSRAASGSYEQYF.